This is a list of T cell receptor beta chains from one sample in a study of T cell responses to AZD1222 COVID-19 vaccine. Produced via immunoSEQ multiplex PCR; TCRdb's table is partial and in-frame only. Here the sample spans about 120,000 clones, 80% to 95% being singletons. The sequenced sample was peripheral blood, obtained 28 days after the second dose of the MenACWY control vaccine. These receptors originate from an adult who received the MenACWY meningococcal vaccine as a control. The CDR3 runs from the conserved cysteine through the conserved F or W. The order of the fields is CDR3 protein, CDR3 DNA, D gene, J gene, clone size, V gene. The D gene is left open where the match is weak. A row's size may be missing; if present it is once, few, many or a size class.

CASSNPGQGVYEQYF | TGTGCCAGCAGTAACCCTGGACAGGGCGTTTACGAGCAGTACTTC | TRBD1 | TRBJ2-7 | NA | TRBV2
CASSFGTGRVYNEQFF | TGTGCCAGCAGTTTCGGGACAGGGAGAGTGTACAATGAGCAGTTCTTC | TRBD1 | TRBJ2-1 | NA | TRBV28
CASSVRGAWEAFF | TGTGCCAGCAGTGTCAGGGGAGCATGGGAAGCTTTCTTT | NA | TRBJ1-1 | NA | TRBV28
CASSLSPGLSLMNTEAFF | TGCGCCAGCAGCCTGTCCCCGGGACTCTCTCTAATGAACACTGAAGCTTTCTTT | NA | TRBJ1-1 | NA | TRBV4-3
CAGAQGTSTDTQYF | TGTGCCGGGGCTCAAGGTACTAGCACAGATACGCAGTATTTT | NA | TRBJ2-3 | NA | TRBV28
CASSDRPGPFLTFF | TGTGCCAGCAGTGACCGTCCCGGCCCATTTTTAACTTTCTTT | NA | TRBJ1-1 | NA | TRBV6-1
CASSERRGTEAFF | TGTGCCAGCAGTGAAAGGCGGGGCACTGAAGCTTTCTTT | NA | TRBJ1-1 | NA | TRBV6-4
CASSLDRERGEQYF | TGCGCCAGCAGCTTGGACAGGGAGAGGGGCGAGCAGTACTTC | NA | TRBJ2-7 | NA | TRBV5-1
CASSFRGVSSGANVLTF | TGTGCCAGCAGCTTCCGGGGAGTAAGCTCTGGGGCCAACGTCCTGACTTTC | NA | TRBJ2-6 | NA | TRBV5-6
CASSLLGSHTGELFF | TGCGCCAGCAGCTTGTTGGGCAGTCACACCGGGGAGCTGTTTTTT | NA | TRBJ2-2 | once | TRBV5-1
CASSLGMDRGVYEQYF | TGTGCCAGCTCACTTGGAATGGACAGGGGGGTCTACGAGCAGTACTTC | TRBD1 | TRBJ2-7 | NA | TRBV18
CASSRSGHNEQFF | TGTGCCAGCAGTAGGTCCGGGCACAATGAGCAGTTCTTC | NA | TRBJ2-1 | NA | TRBV6-5
CASSAVRARDTGELFF | TGTGCCAGCAGCGCCGTGAGGGCGCGGGACACCGGGGAGCTGTTTTTT | NA | TRBJ2-2 | NA | TRBV7-9
CASSQSWREHGEQFF | TGCGCCAGCAGCCAGTCCTGGCGGGAGCATGGTGAGCAGTTCTTC | TRBD2 | TRBJ2-1 | once | TRBV4-1
CASSLFGQGLSNQPQHF | TGTGCCAGCAGCTTATTTGGACAGGGGCTAAGCAATCAGCCCCAGCATTTT | TRBD1 | TRBJ1-5 | NA | TRBV5-6
CAISIGGPNDPLHF | TGTGCCATCAGTATAGGGGGCCCAAATGATCCCCTCCACTTT | TRBD1 | TRBJ1-6 | NA | TRBV10-3
CASSLGGSSYEQYF | TGTGCCAGCAGCTTGGGAGGATCCTCCTACGAGCAGTACTTC | NA | TRBJ2-7 | once | TRBV5-5
CASSPWLNSNQPQHF | TGCGCCAGCAGCCCGTGGCTGAATAGCAATCAGCCCCAGCATTTT | NA | TRBJ1-5 | NA | TRBV4-3
CASSLVKLAGGVYEQYF | TGTGCCAGCAGCTTGGTAAAACTAGCGGGAGGTGTATACGAGCAGTACTTC | TRBD2 | TRBJ2-7 | NA | TRBV5-4
CSVRVVNYGYTF | TGCAGCGTTAGGGTGGTTAACTATGGCTACACCTTC | NA | TRBJ1-2 | NA | TRBV29-1
CSVELTGELFF | TGCAGCGTTGAACTGACCGGGGAGCTGTTTTTT | NA | TRBJ2-2 | NA | TRBV29-1
CASSPPVTGTYEQYF | TGTGCCAGCAGTCCACCCGTGACAGGGACCTACGAGCAGTACTTC | TRBD1 | TRBJ2-7 | NA | TRBV27
CASGPLPTGGMDSPLHF | TGTGCCAGCGGTCCTCTTCCGACAGGGGGCATGGATTCACCCCTCCACTTT | TRBD1 | TRBJ1-6 | NA | TRBV2
CASSYSGLAADTQYF | TGTGCCAGCAGTTACTCGGGACTAGCTGCAGATACGCAGTATTTT | TRBD2 | TRBJ2-3 | once | TRBV6-5
CSVDPYGDASGYTF | TGCAGCGTTGATCCATACGGGGACGCGAGTGGCTACACCTTC | NA | TRBJ1-2 | once | TRBV29-1
CASSIGRGTPLYEQYF | TGTGCCAGTAGTATAGGTCGCGGGACCCCCCTCTACGAGCAGTACTTC | NA | TRBJ2-7 | few | TRBV19
CASSSKSWLSNQPQHF | TGTGCCAGCAGTTCCAAGTCGTGGTTAAGCAATCAGCCCCAGCATTTT | NA | TRBJ1-5 | few | TRBV28
CASTRDRDLKNIQYF | TGTGCCAGTACCCGGGACAGGGACCTGAAAAACATTCAGTACTTC | TRBD1 | TRBJ2-4 | NA | TRBV19
CASSSGDRSNTGELFF | TGTGCCAGCAGCTCTGGCGACAGGTCGAACACCGGGGAGCTGTTTTTT | NA | TRBJ2-2 | NA | TRBV7-3
CATPPGTSGREAKNIQYF | TGCGCCACTCCACCCGGGACTAGCGGGAGGGAGGCCAAAAACATTCAGTACTTC | TRBD2 | TRBJ2-4 | NA | TRBV4-1
CASSPGLAQYTDEQYF | TGTGCCAGCAGCCCGGGACTAGCACAATACACAGACGAGCAGTACTTC | TRBD2 | TRBJ2-7 | NA | TRBV6-2/TRBV6-3
CASTRRDRHNQPQHF | TGTGCCAGTACGAGGCGGGACCGTCACAATCAGCCCCAGCATTTT | NA | TRBJ1-5 | NA | TRBV19
CASWGGGRKKLFF | TGTGCCAGCTGGGGGGGAGGGAGGAAAAAACTGTTTTTT | NA | TRBJ1-4 | NA | TRBV6-5
CASGEVGLARTEAFF | TGTGCCAGCGGTGAGGTGGGCCTCGCCCGGACTGAAGCTTTCTTT | NA | TRBJ1-1 | NA | TRBV27
CASSFAQAGINEQFF | TGTGCCAGCAGCTTTGCTCAGGCGGGGATTAATGAGCAGTTCTTC | NA | TRBJ2-1 | NA | TRBV5-4
CASSEGPQGYDTGELFF | TGTGCCAGCAGCGAAGGACCCCAGGGGTACGACACCGGGGAGCTGTTTTTT | NA | TRBJ2-2 | few | TRBV7-9
CASSQDLRVRSGYTF | TGCGCCAGCAGCCAAGATCTAAGGGTTCGGAGTGGCTACACCTTC | NA | TRBJ1-2 | NA | TRBV4-3
CASSPGTSAFF | TGTGCCAGCAGCCCGGGCACTTCGGCTTTCTTT | NA | TRBJ1-1 | NA | TRBV7-9
CASSQQGALIDEQFF | TGCGCCAGCAGCCAACAGGGGGCGCTTATAGATGAGCAATTCTTC | TRBD1 | TRBJ2-1 | NA | TRBV5-1
CASSPPDPNTQYF | TGTGCCAGCTCACCACCAGATCCAAATACGCAGTATTTT | NA | TRBJ2-3 | NA | TRBV18
CASSLNGQAAETQYF | TGTGCCAGCAGTTTAAACGGACAGGCGGCAGAGACCCAGTACTTC | TRBD1 | TRBJ2-5 | NA | TRBV28
CASSLGDGDYGYTF | TGTGCCAGCAGCTTGGGGGACGGTGACTATGGCTACACCTTC | NA | TRBJ1-2 | few | TRBV5-4
CASIPVRANTGELFF | TGTGCCAGCATCCCGGTCAGGGCGAACACCGGGGAGCTGTTTTTT | NA | TRBJ2-2 | NA | TRBV7-9
CASSTGTGMRGYTF | TGCGCCAGCAGTACCGGGACAGGGATGCGTGGCTACACCTTC | TRBD1 | TRBJ1-2 | NA | TRBV10-2
CASSPNRPSTGELFF | TGTGCCAGCAGCCCGAACAGGCCATCCACCGGGGAGCTGTTTTTT | NA | TRBJ2-2 | NA | TRBV25-1
CASSAQQGKDGYTF | TGTGCCAGCAGCGCCCAACAGGGTAAGGATGGCTACACCTTC | NA | TRBJ1-2 | NA | TRBV5-4
CASSVEISPAPLHF | TGTGCCAGCAGTGTAGAAATCTCCCCGGCACCCCTCCACTTT | NA | TRBJ1-6 | NA | TRBV2
CASSEAGQGGSGNTIYF | TGTGCCAGCAGTGAAGCAGGACAGGGGGGCTCTGGAAACACCATATATTTT | TRBD1 | TRBJ1-3 | NA | TRBV6-1
CASSISTANQETQYF | TGTGCCAGTAGTATATCAACAGCTAACCAAGAGACCCAGTACTTC | NA | TRBJ2-5 | NA | TRBV19
CASSWLAADTQYF | TGTGCCAGCAGTTGGTTAGCGGCAGATACGCAGTATTTT | NA | TRBJ2-3 | NA | TRBV28
CASRASEANYGYTF | TGTGCCAGCAGGGCTTCTGAAGCTAACTATGGCTACACCTTC | NA | TRBJ1-2 | NA | TRBV2
CASSVDGDYNSPLHF | TGTGCCAGCAGTGTCGACGGGGACTATAATTCACCCCTCCACTTT | NA | TRBJ1-6 | once | TRBV28
CASSVETSGPTGELFF | TGTGCCAGCAGCGTAGAGACTAGCGGACCCACCGGGGAGCTGTTTTTT | TRBD2 | TRBJ2-2 | NA | TRBV9